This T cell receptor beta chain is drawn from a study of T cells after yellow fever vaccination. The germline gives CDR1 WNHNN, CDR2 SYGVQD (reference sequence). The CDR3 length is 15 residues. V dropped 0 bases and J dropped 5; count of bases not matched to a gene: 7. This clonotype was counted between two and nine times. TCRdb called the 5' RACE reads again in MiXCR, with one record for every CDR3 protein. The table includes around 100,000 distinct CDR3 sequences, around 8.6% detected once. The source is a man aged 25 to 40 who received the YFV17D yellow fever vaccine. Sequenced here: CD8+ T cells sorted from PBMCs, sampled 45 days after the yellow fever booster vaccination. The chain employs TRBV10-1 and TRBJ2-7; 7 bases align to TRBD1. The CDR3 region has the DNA TGCGCCAGCAGTGAGTCGACAGGGTTGAGTCACGAGCAGTACTTC. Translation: CASSESTGLSHEQYF.